This is a list of T cell receptor beta chains from one sample in a study of T cells in Graves' hyperthyroidism and ophthalmopathy. TCRdb re-called the multiplex PCR reads with MiXCR, one entry per CDR3 protein. The sample lists around 360,000 distinct CDR3 sequences, roughly 15% seen once, with under 25% in the top ten. Sample: blood. These receptors were taken from a woman aged 60 to 75 with Graves' ophthalmopathy. Each CDR3 is given with its conserved first and last residue. D genes are given only for firm matches. Clone size is not always given. Where it is, it says once, few, many or a class for expanded clones.

>many|TRBJ1-4|TRBV18|-
TGTGCCACCCGACGGACTAATGAAAAACTGTTTTTT
CATRRTNEKLFF
>many|TRBJ2-2|TRBV5-1|TRBD2
TGCGCCAGCAGCTTAGCGGGAGAAGGCACCGGGGAGCTGTTTTTT
CASSLAGEGTGELFF
>-|TRBJ1-5|TRBV28|-
TGTGCCAGCAGCTTCAGGGGTCGCAGTCAGCCCCAGCATTTT
CASSFRGRSQPQHF
>many|TRBJ1-1|TRBV12-3/TRBV12-4|-
TGTGCCAGCAGTACCGGGGTGTATCGGGCTTTCTTT
CASSTGVYRAFF
>few|TRBJ1-2|TRBV7-6|-
TGTGCCAGCAGCTCCCCGGAAGGATATGGCTACACCTTC
CASSSPEGYGYTF
>many|TRBJ2-7|TRBV28|TRBD2
TGTGCCAGCAGTTTAACTAGCGGGAGTTTCTACGAGCAGTACTTC
CASSLTSGSFYEQYF
>few|TRBJ2-7|TRBV5-6|-
TGTGCCAGCAGCCCCCGGTTGCTGGGAGTCGTATACGAGCAGTACTTC
CASSPRLLGVVYEQYF
>many|TRBJ2-1|TRBV5-6|-
TGTGCCAGCAGCTTGGGGTTTGGTCGTGAGCAGTTCTTC
CASSLGFGREQFF
>many|TRBJ1-1|TRBV18|TRBD1
TGTGCCAGCTCACGCCTGGACAGGGGGAGTACTGAAGCTTTCTTT
CASSRLDRGSTEAFF
>many|TRBJ2-7|TRBV20-1|TRBD2
TGCAGTGCGCTACTAGCGGGAGTATATGAGCAGTACTTC
CSALLAGVYEQYF
>many|TRBJ2-1|TRBV20-1|TRBD2
TGCAGTGCTAGGAAGACTAGCGGGACCAACGAATACAATGAGCAGTTCTTC
CSARKTSGTNEYNEQFF
>few|TRBJ2-5|TRBV5-8|TRBD1
TGTGCCAGCAGCTCTTCAGGGGGCTCGGGGGAGACCCAGTACTTC
CASSSSGGSGETQYF
>many|TRBJ2-7|TRBV5-1|-
TGCGCCAGCAGCTTTGAAGAGGGGGTCTCCTACGAGCAGTACTTC
CASSFEEGVSYEQYF
>many|TRBJ2-3|TRBV20-1|TRBD2
TGCAGTGCTAGAGATCCTAGCGGAGTGGGGAACACAGATACGCAGTATTTT
CSARDPSGVGNTDTQYF
>many|TRBJ2-1|TRBV11-2|TRBD2
TGTGCCAGCGACCCTAGAGGGGCTAGCGGGAGTAATGAGCAGTTCTTC
CASDPRGASGSNEQFF
>-|TRBJ1-1|TRBV19|-
TGTGCCAGTAGTATAGAAAGGAAGGTTGGACGTGAAGCTTTCTTT
CASSIERKVGREAFF
>-|TRBJ2-3|TRBV24-1|TRBD2
TGTGCCACCAGTGACACCAGCGGGATTAGCACAGATACGCAGTATTTT
CATSDTSGISTDTQYF
>many|TRBJ2-3|TRBV20-1|-
TGCAGTGCTAACAGGGATGGCACAGATACGCAGTATTTT
CSANRDGTDTQYF
>many|TRBJ2-5|TRBV12-3/TRBV12-4|TRBD2
TGTGCCAGCAGCACAGCGGGAGAGGGAGAGACCCAGTACTTC
CASSTAGEGETQYF
>-|TRBJ2-1|TRBV5-4|-
TGTGCCAGCAGCCCCCAAGCAGCATATTACAATGAGCAGTTCTTC
CASSPQAAYYNEQFF
>-|TRBJ2-2|TRBV4-1|-
TGCGCCAGCAGCCAAAGTACGGACTGGGCCGGGGAGCTGTTTTTT
CASSQSTDWAGELFF
>-|TRBJ1-4|TRBV18|TRBD1
TGTGCCAGCTCACGGGACAGGGGACGAGAAAAACTGTTTTTT
CASSRDRGREKLFF
>many|TRBJ1-1|TRBV20-1|-
TGCAGTGCTCCCAGAGGTAGGGCCATGAACACTGAAGCTTTCTTT
CSAPRGRAMNTEAFF
>-|TRBJ1-1|TRBV6-1|-
TGTGCCAGCAGTGGTCGGGGCACTGAAGCTTTCTTT
CASSGRGTEAFF
>many|TRBJ1-2|TRBV10-2|-
TGCGCCAGCAGTGAGACCCTCAACAACTATGGCTACACCTTC
CASSETLNNYGYTF
>once|TRBJ2-1|TRBV7-9|-
TGTGCCAGCAGCTCCTCTACTTCCGGGAATGAGCAGTTCTTC
CASSSSTSGNEQFF
>many|TRBJ2-3|TRBV27|-
TGTGCCAGCAGTTTAAGGGGCAGGGGCGACACAGATACGCAGTATTTT
CASSLRGRGDTDTQYF
>many|TRBJ2-7|TRBV2|TRBD2
TGTGCCAGCAGTCTACCTCTTTCGGTTGGACTAGCGGGAGGGGACTACGAGCAGTACTTC
CASSLPLSVGLAGGDYEQYF
>many|TRBJ2-7|TRBV18|-
TGTGCCAGCTCACTTTCGGACCGGGAGCAGTACTTC
CASSLSDREQYF